A selection of T cell receptor beta chains follows, all from one sample in a study of shared clonotypes between healthy human individuals. Assay used: immunoSEQ multiplex PCR; TCRdb lists only in-frame clones, some missing. Seen here are millions of clones, 95% observed once, and the top ten hold under 0.15%. Sequencing was done on a sample of naive CD4+ T cells sorted from blood. The receptor source for this set is a young man in good health. The conserved cysteine and the conserved F or W are not part of the CDR3 here.

j_call,v_call,cdr3_aa
TRBJ1-6,TRBV5-5,ASSFVAGAPLH
TRBJ2-7,TRBV28,ASTLRPSYEQY
TRBJ2-5,TRBV4-2,ASSQSGATEETQY
TRBJ1-2,TRBV6-1,ASSEAFTSGYT
TRBJ2-7,TRBV30,ARLDRRSYEQY
TRBJ2-7,TRBV5-7,ASSLARAVGAY
TRBJ2-7,TRBV6-5,ASSYSGTGVYEQY
TRBJ1-6,TRBV6-6,ASSPEGGRSPLH
TRBJ1-3,TRBV2,ASSPPSGNTIY
TRBJ2-1,TRBV10-2,ASSERGSTPEQF
TRBJ2-2,TRBV19,ASSIASNTGELF
TRBJ2-1,TRBV13,ASSPPTSGVDPPF
TRBJ1-5,TRBV18,ASSSGLGNQPQH
TRBJ2-3,TRBV11-2,ASSLWGSKTDTQY
TRBJ1-2,TRBV28,ASSLSTGGSGYT
TRBJ2-5,TRBV27,ASSSGTGGLQETQY
TRBJ1-1,TRBV6-5,ASRQGAGRTEAF
TRBJ2-5,TRBV28,ASSLAGGPETQY
TRBJ2-5,TRBV10-3,AISEAGETQY
TRBJ1-6,TRBV19,ASSMERGRPNSPLH
TRBJ2-3,TRBV6-5,ASRIPRRGTDTQY
TRBJ2-5,TRBV9,ASSAHGQGETQY